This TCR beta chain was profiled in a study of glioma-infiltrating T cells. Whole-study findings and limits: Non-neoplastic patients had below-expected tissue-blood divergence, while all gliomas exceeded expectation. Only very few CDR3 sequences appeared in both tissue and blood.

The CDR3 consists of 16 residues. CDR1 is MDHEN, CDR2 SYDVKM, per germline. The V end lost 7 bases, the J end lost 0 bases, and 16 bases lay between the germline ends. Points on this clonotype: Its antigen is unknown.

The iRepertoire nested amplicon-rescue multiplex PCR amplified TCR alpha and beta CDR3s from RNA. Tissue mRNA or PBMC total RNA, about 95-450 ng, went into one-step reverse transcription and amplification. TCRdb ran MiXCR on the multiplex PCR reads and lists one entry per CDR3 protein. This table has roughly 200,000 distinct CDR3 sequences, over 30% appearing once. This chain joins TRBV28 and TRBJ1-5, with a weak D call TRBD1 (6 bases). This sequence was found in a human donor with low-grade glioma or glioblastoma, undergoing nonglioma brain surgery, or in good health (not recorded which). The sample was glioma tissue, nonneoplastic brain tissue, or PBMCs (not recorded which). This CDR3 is CASTSLTGPSNQPQHF. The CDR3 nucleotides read TGTGCCAGCACTTCCCTGACAGGTCCTAGCAATCAGCCCCAGCATTTT. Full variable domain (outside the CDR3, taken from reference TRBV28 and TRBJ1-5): DVKVTQSSRYLVKRTGEKVFLECVQDMDHENMFWYRQDPGLGLRLIYFSYDVKMKEKGDIPEGYSVSREKKERFSLILESASTNQTSMYLCASTSLTGPSNQPQHFGDGTRLSIL.